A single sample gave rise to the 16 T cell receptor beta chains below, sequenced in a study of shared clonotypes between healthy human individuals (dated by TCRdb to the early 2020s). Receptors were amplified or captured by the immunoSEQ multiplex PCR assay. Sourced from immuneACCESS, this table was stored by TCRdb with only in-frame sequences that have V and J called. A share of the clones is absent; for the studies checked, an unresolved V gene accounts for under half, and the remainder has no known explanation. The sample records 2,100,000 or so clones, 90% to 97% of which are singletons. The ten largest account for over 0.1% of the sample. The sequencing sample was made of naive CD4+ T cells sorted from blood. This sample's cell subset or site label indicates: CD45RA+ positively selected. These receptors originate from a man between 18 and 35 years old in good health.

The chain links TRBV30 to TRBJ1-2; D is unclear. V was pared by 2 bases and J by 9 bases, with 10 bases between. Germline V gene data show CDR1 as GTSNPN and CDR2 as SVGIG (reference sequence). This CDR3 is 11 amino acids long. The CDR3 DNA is TGTGCCTGGAGTCCCGGCAATCGCTACACCTTC. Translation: CAWSPGNRYTF. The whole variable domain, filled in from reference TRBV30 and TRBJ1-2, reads SQTIHQWPATLVQPVGSPLSLECTVEGTSNPNLYWYRQAAGRGLQLLFYSVGIGQISSEVPQNLSASRPQDRQFILSSKKLLLSDSGFYLCAWSPGNRYTFGSGTRLTVV.

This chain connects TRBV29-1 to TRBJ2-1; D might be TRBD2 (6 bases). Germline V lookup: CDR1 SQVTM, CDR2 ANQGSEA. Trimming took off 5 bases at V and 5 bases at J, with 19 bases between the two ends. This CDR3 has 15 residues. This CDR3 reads CSVSKTSTFHNEQFF. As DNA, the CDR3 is TGCAGCGTTTCAAAGACTAGTACGTTTCACAATGAGCAGTTCTTC.

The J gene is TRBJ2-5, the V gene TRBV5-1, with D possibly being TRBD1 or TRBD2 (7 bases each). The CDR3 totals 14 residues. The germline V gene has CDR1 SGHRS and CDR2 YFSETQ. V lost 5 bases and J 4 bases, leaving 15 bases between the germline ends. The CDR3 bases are TGCGCCAGCAGTTCAGGGGGGGCAAGAGAGACCCAGTACTTC. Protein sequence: CASSSGGARETQYF.

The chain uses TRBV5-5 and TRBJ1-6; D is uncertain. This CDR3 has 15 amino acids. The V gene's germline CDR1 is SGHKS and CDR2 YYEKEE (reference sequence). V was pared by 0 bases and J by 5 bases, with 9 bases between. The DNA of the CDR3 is TGTGCCAGCAGCTTGGAGGGTGGAAATAATTCACCCCTCCACTTT. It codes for CASSLEGGNNSPLHF.

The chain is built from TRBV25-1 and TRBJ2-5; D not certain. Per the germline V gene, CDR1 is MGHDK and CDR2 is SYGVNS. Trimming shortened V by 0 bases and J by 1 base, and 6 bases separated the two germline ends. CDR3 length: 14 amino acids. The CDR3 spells CASSEYNSQETQYF. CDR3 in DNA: TGTGCCAGCAGTGAATACAACTCCCAAGAGACCCAGTACTTC.

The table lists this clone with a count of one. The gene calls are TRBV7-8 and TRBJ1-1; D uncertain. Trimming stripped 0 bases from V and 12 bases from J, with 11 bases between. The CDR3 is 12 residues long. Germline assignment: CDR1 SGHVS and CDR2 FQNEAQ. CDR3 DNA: TGTGCCAGCAGCTTAGCGTCAGGAAAGACTTTCTTT. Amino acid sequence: CASSLASGKTFF.

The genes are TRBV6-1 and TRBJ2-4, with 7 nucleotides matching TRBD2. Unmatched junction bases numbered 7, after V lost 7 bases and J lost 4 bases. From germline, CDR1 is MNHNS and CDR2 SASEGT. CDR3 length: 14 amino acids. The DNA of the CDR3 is TGTGCCAGCAATCCGACGGGGGGTAAAAACATTCAGTACTTC. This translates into CASNPTGGKNIQYF.

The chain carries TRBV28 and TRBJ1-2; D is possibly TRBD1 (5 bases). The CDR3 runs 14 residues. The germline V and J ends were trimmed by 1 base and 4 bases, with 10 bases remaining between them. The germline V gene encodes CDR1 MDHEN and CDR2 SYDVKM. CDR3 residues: CASSLSQGVYGYTF. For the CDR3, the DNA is TGTGCCAGCAGTTTATCTCAGGGAGTCTATGGCTACACCTTC.

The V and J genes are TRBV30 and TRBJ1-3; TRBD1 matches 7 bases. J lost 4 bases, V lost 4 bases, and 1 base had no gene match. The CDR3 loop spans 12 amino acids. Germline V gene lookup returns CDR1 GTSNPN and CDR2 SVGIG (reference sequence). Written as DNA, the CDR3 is TGTGCCTGGAAACAGGGGGGAAACACCATATATTTT. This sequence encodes CAWKQGGNTIYF.

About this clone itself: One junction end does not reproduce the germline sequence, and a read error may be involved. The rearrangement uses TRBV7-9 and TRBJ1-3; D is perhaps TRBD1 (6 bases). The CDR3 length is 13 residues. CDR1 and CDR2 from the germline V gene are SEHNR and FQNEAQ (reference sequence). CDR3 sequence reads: CRNRDTSGNTIYF. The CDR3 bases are TGCAGAAACCGGGACACCTCTGGAAACACCATATATTTT.

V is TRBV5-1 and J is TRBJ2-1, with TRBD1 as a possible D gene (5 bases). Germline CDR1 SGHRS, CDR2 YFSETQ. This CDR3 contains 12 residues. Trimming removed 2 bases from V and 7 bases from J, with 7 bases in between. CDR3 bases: TGCGCCAGCAGCTTCAGGGAAAATGAGCAGTTCTTC. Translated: CASSFRENEQFF.

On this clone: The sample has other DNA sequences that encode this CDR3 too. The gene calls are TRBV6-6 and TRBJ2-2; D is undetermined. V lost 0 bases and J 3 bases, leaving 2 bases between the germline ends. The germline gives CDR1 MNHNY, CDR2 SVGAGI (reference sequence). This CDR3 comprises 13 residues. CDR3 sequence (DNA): TGTGCCAGCAGTTACTCATACACCGGGGAGCTGTTTTTT. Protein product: CASSYSYTGELFF.

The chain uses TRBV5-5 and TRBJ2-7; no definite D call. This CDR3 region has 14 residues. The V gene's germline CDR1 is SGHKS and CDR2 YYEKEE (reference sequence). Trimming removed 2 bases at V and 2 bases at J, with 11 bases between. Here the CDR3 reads CASSLSRPTYEQYF. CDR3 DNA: TGTGCCAGCAGCTTATCCAGGCCGACCTACGAGCAGTACTTC. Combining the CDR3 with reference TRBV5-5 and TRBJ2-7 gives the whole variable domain DAGVTQSPTHLIKTRGQQVTLRCSPISGHKSVSWYQQVLGQGPQFIFQYYEKEERGRGNFPDRFSARQFPNYSSELNVNALLLGDSALYLCASSLSRPTYEQYFGPGTRLTVT.

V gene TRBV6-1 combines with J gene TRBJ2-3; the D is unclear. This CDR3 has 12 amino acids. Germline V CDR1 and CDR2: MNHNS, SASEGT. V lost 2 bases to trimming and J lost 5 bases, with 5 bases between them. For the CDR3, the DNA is TGTGCCAGCAGTGAATGGATAGATACGCAGTATTTT. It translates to CASSEWIDTQYF.

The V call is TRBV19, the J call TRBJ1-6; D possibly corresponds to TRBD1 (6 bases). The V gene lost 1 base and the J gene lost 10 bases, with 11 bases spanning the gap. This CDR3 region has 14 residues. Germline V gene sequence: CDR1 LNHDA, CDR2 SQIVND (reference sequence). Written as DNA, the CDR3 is TGTGCCAGTAGTATAGGGGACATTAAGTCACCCCTCCACTTT. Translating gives CASSIGDIKSPLHF.

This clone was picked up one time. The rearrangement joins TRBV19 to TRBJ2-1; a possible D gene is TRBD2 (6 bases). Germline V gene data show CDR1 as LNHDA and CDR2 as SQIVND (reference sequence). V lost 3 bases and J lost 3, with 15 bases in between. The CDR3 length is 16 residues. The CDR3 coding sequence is TGTGCCAGTAGTATCCAGGCGACTAGACTCTACAATGAGCAGTTCTTC. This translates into CASSIQATRLYNEQFF.